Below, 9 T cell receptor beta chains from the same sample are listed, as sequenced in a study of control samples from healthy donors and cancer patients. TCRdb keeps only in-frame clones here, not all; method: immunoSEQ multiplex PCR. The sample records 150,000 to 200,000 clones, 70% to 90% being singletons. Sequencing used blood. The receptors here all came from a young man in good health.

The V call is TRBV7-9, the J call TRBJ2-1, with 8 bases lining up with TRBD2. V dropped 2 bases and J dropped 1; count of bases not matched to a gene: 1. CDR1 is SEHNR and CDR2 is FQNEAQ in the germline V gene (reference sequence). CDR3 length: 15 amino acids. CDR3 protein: CASSLSGSSYNEQFF. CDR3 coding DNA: TGTGCCAGCAGCTTAAGCGGGAGTTCCTACAATGAGCAGTTCTTC.

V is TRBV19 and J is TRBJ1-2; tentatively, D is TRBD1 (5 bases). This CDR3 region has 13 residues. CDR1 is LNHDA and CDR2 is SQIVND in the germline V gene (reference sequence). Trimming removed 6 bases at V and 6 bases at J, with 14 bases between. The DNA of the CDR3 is TGTGCCAGTAGCCGGGCGCAGGGAGATGGCTACACCTTC. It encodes CASSRAQGDGYTF.

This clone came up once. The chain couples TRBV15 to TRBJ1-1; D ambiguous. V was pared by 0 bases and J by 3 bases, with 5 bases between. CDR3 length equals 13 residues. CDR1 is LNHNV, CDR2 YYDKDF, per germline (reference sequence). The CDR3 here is CATSRDPDTEAFF. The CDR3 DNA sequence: TGTGCCACCAGCAGAGATCCCGACACTGAAGCTTTCTTT.

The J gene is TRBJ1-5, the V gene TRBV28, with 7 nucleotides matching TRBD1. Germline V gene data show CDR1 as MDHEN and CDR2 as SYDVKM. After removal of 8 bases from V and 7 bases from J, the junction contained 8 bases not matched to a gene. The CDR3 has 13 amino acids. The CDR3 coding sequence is TGTGCCAGCTCCGGAGGGGGCCTACAGCCCCAGCATTTT. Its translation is CASSGGGLQPQHF. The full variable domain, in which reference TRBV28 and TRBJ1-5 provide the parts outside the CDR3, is DVKVTQSSRYLVKRTGEKVFLECVQDMDHENMFWYRQDPGLGLRLIYFSYDVKMKEKGDIPEGYSVSREKKERFSLILESASTNQTSMYLCASSGGGLQPQHFGDGTRLSIL.

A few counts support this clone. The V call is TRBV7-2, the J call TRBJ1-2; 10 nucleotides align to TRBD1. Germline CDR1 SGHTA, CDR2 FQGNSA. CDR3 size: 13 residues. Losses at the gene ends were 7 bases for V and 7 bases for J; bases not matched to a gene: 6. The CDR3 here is CASTGWTGGGYTF. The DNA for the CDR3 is TGTGCCAGCACCGGATGGACAGGGGGTGGCTACACCTTC.

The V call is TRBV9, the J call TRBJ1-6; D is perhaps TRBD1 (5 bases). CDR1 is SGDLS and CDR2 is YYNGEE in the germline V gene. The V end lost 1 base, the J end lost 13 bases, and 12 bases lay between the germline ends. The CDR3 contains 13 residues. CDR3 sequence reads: CASSVPTGGPLHF. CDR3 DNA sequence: TGTGCCAGCAGCGTACCAACCGGGGGGCCCCTCCACTTT. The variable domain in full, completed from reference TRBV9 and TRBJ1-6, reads DSGVTQTPKHLITATGQRVTLRCSPRSGDLSVYWYQQSLDQGLQFLIQYYNGEERAKGNILERFSAQQFPDLHSELNLSSLELGDSALYFCASSVPTGGPLHFGNGTRLTVT.

The CDR3 DNA follows: TGCGCCAGCAGCTTGAAAGAGAACACTGAAGCTTTCTTT. It translates to CASSLKENTEAFF. The gene calls are TRBV5-1 and TRBJ1-1; D not certain. Deletions cut 1 base from V and 1 base from J, with 5 bases between. CDR3 size: 13 residues. Germline CDR1 SGHRS, CDR2 YFSETQ.

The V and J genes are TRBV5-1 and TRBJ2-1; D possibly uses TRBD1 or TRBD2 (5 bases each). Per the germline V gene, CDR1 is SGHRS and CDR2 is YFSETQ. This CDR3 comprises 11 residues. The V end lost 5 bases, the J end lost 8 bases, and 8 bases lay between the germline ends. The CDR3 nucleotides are TGCGCCAGCAGAGGGGAGTATGAGCAGTTCTTC. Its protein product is CASRGEYEQFF.

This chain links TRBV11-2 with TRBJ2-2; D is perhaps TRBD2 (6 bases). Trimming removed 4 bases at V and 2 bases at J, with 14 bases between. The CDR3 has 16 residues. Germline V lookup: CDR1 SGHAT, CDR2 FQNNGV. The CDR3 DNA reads TGTGCCAGCAGCTCCTTTAGCGGTACAAACACCGGGGAGCTGTTTTTT. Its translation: CASSSFSGTNTGELFF. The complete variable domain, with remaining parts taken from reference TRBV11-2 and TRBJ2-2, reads EAGVAQSPRYKIIEKRQSVAFWCNPISGHATLYWYQQILGQGPKLLIQFQNNGVVDDSQLPKDRFSAERLKGVDSTLKIQPAKLEDSAVYLCASSSFSGTNTGELFFGEGSRLTVL.